The clone carrying this T cell receptor (beta chain) was seen just once. A second PCR, run for roughly 7 to 12 cycles, used a sample-barcoded 5' primer plus a J-beta primer mix. TCRdb used MiXCR to reprocess the 5' RACE reads, holding one entry per CDR3 protein. The sample has 850,000 to 1,100,000 distinct CDR3 sequences, around two fifths seen once; the top ten hold 13%. The data derive from a study of blood T cells in healthy people across ages. Per the germline V gene, CDR1 is SGHTA and CDR2 is FQGTGA. With 7 bases clipped from V and 3 bases from J, the junction kept 10 bases outside the gene matches. This CDR3 region has 18 residues.

V and J are TRBV7-3 and TRBJ2-1; 15 positions agree with TRBD2. The sequenced sample consisted of blood. The clonotype originates from a young man in good health. The CDR3 nucleotides are TGTGCCAGCAACGACCCCGGGACTAGCGGGGGGATCTACAATGAGCAGTTCTTC. Protein: CASNDPGTSGGIYNEQFF.